These T cell receptor beta chains were read from a single sample in a study of blood T cell repertoires in COVID-19. TCRdb's table, derived via immunoSEQ multiplex PCR, lists solely in-frame clones and lacks some. The repertoire holds around 220,000 clones, with 75% to 85% as singletons. The sample was PBMCs or T cells enriched from blood (not recorded which). These TCRs come from a woman in her forties with acute COVID-19. Both conserved end residues are part of each CDR3. A D gene is named only where the DNA matches it firmly. Size is stated for part of the rows, as once, few or many counts, or as a class when the clone is expanded.

clone size,V gene,D gene,J gene,CDR3 DNA,CDR3 protein
NA,TRBV24-1,NA,TRBJ1-2,TGTGCCACCAGTGATTTGCCCGGGAACTATGGCTACACCTTC,CATSDLPGNYGYTF
NA,TRBV30,NA,TRBJ2-5,TGTGCCTGGACAGGGGACGGGGAGACCCAGTACTTC,CAWTGDGETQYF
NA,TRBV15,TRBD1,TRBJ2-3,TGTGCCACCAGCAGAGGGGACAGAATATTAACAGGAGATACGCAGTATTTT,CATSRGDRILTGDTQYF
NA,TRBV28,NA,TRBJ1-2,TGTGCCAGCACACGCTGGACAGAGTCCCACTTC,CASTRWTESHF
NA,TRBV5-4,NA,TRBJ1-1,TGTGCCAGCCAGTTGGACGGGGGTGTCAGCACTGAAGCTTTCTTT,CASQLDGGVSTEAFF
NA,TRBV11-3,TRBD1,TRBJ1-1,TGTGCCAGCAGCCCGACGACAGGGGTGAACACTGAAGCTTTCTTT,CASSPTTGVNTEAFF
NA,TRBV6-1,NA,TRBJ2-3,TGTGCCAGCAGTGAGGAGGTCGACTCTAGCACAGATACGCAGTATTTT,CASSEEVDSSTDTQYF
NA,TRBV6-2/TRBV6-3,TRBD2,TRBJ2-7,TGTGCCAGCAGTCTCTCCCGACACGGGACTAGCGACCGTCGACTGTACTTC,CASSLSRHGTSDRRLYF
NA,TRBV3-1/TRBV3-2,TRBD2,TRBJ2-1,TGTGCCAGCAGCCGCCTCGCCGGACTAGGCGCCCAAGGTGAGCAGTTCTTC,CASSRLAGLGAQGEQFF
NA,TRBV27,NA,TRBJ1-2,TGTGCCAGCAGCTTCAAGCCTCCTTCAGGGGATGGCTACACCTTC,CASSFKPPSGDGYTF
many,TRBV14,NA,TRBJ1-4,TGTGCCAGCAGCCAACAGGTCGCAACTAATGAAAAACTGTTTTTT,CASSQQVATNEKLFF
few,TRBV11-1,NA,TRBJ1-6,TGTGCCAGCAGCTTCGGCTCCTATAATTCACCCCTCCACTTT,CASSFGSYNSPLHF